Listed below are T cell receptor beta chains from one sample, sequenced in a study of T cell changes during pregnancy in multiple sclerosis. The data were produced by immunoSEQ multiplex PCR, yet TCRdb's version contains in-frame clones alone and is incomplete. Among some 70,000 clones, around 90% were seen once, and the ten largest hold under 0.35%. Source: CD4+ T cells from peripheral blood mononuclear cells, taken in the third trimester of pregnancy. These receptors were taken from a female donor in good health, enrolled as a control in a pregnancy study. Both conserved end residues are trimmed from each CDR3. The D gene is left open where the match is weak.

>TRBJ1-1|TRBD1|TRBV9
ASSSPGGAGGRGTEAF
>TRBJ1-1|-|TRBV6-6
ASSRRPGEAF
>TRBJ2-7|-|TRBV9
ASSVDLRGEQY
>TRBJ2-4|-|TRBV19
ASSAQAVAKNIQY
>TRBJ1-1|-|TRBV25-1
ASRHLAEAF
>TRBJ2-5|-|TRBV18
ASSPPPGGPQY
>TRBJ1-2|-|TRBV7-2
ASSLAQGSAVYGYT
>TRBJ2-7|TRBD1|TRBV19
ASSRQGSSSSYEQY
>TRBJ2-5|-|TRBV25-1
ASSEFARRQETQY
>TRBJ1-1|-|TRBV7-2
ASSPGPGGGTEAF
>TRBJ1-2|-|TRBV7-3
ASSPGEANYGYT
>TRBJ2-7|-|TRBV5-5
ASTVYRDNEQY
>TRBJ2-7|-|TRBV11-2
ASSYRGGSFSYEQY
>TRBJ2-1|TRBD2|TRBV2
ASRRLAGGVDEQF
>TRBJ1-1|-|TRBV7-2
ASSERNGGEAF
>TRBJ1-4|TRBD1|TRBV27
ASSPWTGGREKLF
>TRBJ2-4|TRBD2|TRBV7-2
ASSYLAGGSKNIQY
>TRBJ1-1|TRBD1|TRBV7-3
ASSSQGDTEAF
>TRBJ2-1|TRBD2|TRBV7-2
ASSDPGLAVDEQF
>TRBJ2-7|TRBD1|TRBV27
ASSPPTGGLSEQY
>TRBJ1-4|-|TRBV11-3
ASSLRGNGEKLF
>TRBJ2-7|-|TRBV7-8
ASSLGLYYEQY
>TRBJ1-1|TRBD1|TRBV2
ASSLGQLNTEAF
>TRBJ2-7|TRBD1|TRBV6-5
ASRTGTDPYEQY
>TRBJ1-6|-|TRBV7-2
ASSLRRDNSPLH
>TRBJ1-2|TRBD1|TRBV5-1
ASSLQPPGQGHGYT